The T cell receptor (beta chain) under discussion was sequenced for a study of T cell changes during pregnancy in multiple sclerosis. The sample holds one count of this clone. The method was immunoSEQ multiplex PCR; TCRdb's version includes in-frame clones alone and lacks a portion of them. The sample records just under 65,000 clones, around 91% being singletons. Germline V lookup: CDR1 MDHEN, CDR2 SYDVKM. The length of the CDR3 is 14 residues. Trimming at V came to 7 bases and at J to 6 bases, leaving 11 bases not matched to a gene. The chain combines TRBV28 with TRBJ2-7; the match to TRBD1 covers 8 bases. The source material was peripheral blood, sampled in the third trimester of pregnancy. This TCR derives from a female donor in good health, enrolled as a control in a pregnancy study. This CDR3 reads CASKPGQARSEQYF. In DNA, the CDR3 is TGTGCCAGCAAACCGGGACAGGCACGCTCCGAGCAGTACTTC.